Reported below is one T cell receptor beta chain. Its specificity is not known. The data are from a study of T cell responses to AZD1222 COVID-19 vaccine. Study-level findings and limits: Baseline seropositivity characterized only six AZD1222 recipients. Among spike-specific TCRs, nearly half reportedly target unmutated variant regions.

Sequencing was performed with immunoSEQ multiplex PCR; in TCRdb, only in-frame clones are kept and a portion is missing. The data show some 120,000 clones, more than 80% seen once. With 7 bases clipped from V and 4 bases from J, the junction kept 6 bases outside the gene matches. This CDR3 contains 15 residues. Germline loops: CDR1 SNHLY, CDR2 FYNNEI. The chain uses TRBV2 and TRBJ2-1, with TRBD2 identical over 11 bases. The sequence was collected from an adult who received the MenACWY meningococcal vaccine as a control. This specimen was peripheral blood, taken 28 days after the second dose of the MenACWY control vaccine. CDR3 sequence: CASTPGTSGYNEQFF. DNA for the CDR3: TGTGCCAGCACCCCCGGGACTAGCGGTTACAATGAGCAGTTCTTC.